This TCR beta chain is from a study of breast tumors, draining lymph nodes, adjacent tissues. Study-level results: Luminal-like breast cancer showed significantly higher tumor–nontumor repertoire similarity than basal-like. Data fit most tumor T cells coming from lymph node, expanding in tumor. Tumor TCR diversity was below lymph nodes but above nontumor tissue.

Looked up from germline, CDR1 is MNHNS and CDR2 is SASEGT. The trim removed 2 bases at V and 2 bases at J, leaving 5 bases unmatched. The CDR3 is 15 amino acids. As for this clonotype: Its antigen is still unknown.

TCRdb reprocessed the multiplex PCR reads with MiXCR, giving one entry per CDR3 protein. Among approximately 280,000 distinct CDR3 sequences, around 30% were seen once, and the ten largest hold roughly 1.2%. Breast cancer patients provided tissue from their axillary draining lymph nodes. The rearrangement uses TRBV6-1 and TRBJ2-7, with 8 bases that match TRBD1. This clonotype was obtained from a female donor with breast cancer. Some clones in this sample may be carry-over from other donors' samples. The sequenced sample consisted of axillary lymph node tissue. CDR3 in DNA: TGTGCCAGCAGTGAACGGGACAGGAGTACCTACGAGCAGTACTTC. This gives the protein CASSERDRSTYEQYF.